This TCR beta chain was retrieved from a study of a mutant IDH1 vaccine in newly diagnosed glioma. Study-level background: Patients received vaccination from 4-6 weeks after radiotherapy alone, or with temozolomide cycles. Sex among treated patients split about 60% male, roughly 40% female; mean age was approximately 41 years. Patients got radiotherapy, temozolomide, or both beforehand, and most got both.

The assay was immunoSEQ multiplex PCR, and TCRdb's table has in-frame clones only and misses some. The table shows tens of thousands of clones, with more than 70% occurring only once. On this clone: Antigen: not known.

Time point in this sample: week 5, during vaccination. Mutant IDH1 20-mer peptide, at 300 ug, made up each vaccine dose, with topical imiquimod. The origin of this receptor is a woman aged 40 to 50 with glioma. The sample in question was PBMCs, obtained from a glioma patient whose treatment included an IDH1 peptide vaccine.

The CDR3 loop is CASSLVDSYNEKLFF. The DNA for the CDR3 is TGTGCCAGCAGCCTCGTAGACAGCTATAATGAAAAACTGTTTTTT. This chain connects TRBV7-9 to TRBJ1-4; D may be TRBD1 (5 bases). Germline-derived CDR1 and CDR2 are SEHNR and FQNEAQ (reference sequence). CDR3 length: 15 residues. V lost 5 bases to trimming and J lost 4 bases, with 14 bases between them.